Sequencing of this T cell receptor (beta chain) was carried out in a study of blood T cells in healthy people across ages. Study context: T cells yielded about one barcoded beta molecule per two cells through template switching.

Points on this clonotype: Its target is unknown.

With a J-beta primer mix and a sample-barcoded 5' primer, a second PCR ran about 7 to 12 cycles. Per-sample output comprised a minimum of 2.5 million paired-end reads containing CDR3. TCRdb reprocessed the 5' RACE reads with MiXCR, giving one entry per CDR3 protein. The table includes roughly 790,000 distinct CDR3 sequences, around 40% detected once. The CDR3 has 16 amino acids. Germline assignment: CDR1 LGHNA and CDR2 YSLEER. Study-level points and caveats: Since the PBMCs were unsorted, naive and antigen-experienced cells could not be conclusively compared. Fewer expanded clones and more diversity marked long-lived versus aged donors.

The clonotype comes from a woman aged 55-75 years in good health. The chain recombines TRBV4-3 with TRBJ2-5; 10 positions match TRBD2. The DNA end favors TRBJ2-7, so the J call may be wrong. The sample comprised blood. The CDR3 region is CASSQGGLAGDDEQYF. The DNA for the CDR3 is TGCGCCAGCAGCCAAGGAGGCCTAGCGGGGGACGACGAGCAGTACTTC.